This T cell receptor beta chain was recorded in a study of blood T cells in healthy people across ages. Study observations and caveats: Age showed a roughly linear inverse relationship with TCR beta diversity per million T cells.

The ends lost 9 bases at V and 1 base at J; junction bases unmatched: 4. Germline CDR1 LNHDA, CDR2 SQIVND (reference sequence). The CDR3 is 13 residues long. Every sample gave at least 5 micrograms of total RNA when it was extracted. A sample-barcoded 5' primer and a J-beta primer mix were used in a second PCR of roughly 6 to 11 cycles. A template-switch adaptor containing 12 random nucleotides labeled each cDNA molecule. Per-sample output comprised a minimum of 2.5 million paired-end reads containing CDR3. TCRdb used MiXCR to reprocess the 5' RACE reads, holding one entry per CDR3 protein. The sample lists about 1.1 million distinct CDR3 sequences; roughly two fifths were seen once. This clonotype has at least ten counts. No antigen is known for it.

The clonotype comes from a man younger than 35 in good health. Material: blood. J is TRBJ1-2 and V is TRBV19; 8 bases line up with TRBD1. The CDR3 spells CASSGQGNYGYTF. CDR3 sequence (DNA): TGTGCCAGCAGCGGACAGGGTAACTATGGCTACACCTTC.